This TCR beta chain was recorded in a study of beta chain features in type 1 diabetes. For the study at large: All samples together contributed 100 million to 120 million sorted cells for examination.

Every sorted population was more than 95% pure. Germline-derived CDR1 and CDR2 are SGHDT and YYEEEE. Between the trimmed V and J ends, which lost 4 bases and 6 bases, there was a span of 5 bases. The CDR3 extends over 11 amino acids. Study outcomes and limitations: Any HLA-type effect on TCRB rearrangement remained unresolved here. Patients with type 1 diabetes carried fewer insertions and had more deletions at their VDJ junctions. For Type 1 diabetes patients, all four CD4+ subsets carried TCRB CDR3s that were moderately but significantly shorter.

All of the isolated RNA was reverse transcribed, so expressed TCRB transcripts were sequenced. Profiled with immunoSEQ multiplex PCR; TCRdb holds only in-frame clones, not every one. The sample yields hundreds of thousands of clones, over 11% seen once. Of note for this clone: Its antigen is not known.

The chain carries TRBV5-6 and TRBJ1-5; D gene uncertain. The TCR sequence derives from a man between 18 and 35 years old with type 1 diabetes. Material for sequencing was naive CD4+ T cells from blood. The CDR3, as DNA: TGTGCCAGCAGCCAGTCTCAGCCCCAGCATTTT. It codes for CASSQSQPQHF.